These 26 T cell receptor beta chains were all obtained from the same sample, sequenced in a study of beta chain features in type 1 diabetes. Study results and limitations: Among patients with Type 1 diabetes, TCRB CDR3s were moderately but significantly shorter in every one of the four CD4+ subsets.

The sequenced template was cDNA made from the entire isolated RNA. The data were produced by immunoSEQ multiplex PCR, yet TCRdb's version contains in-frame clones alone and is incomplete. The profile shows approximately 250,000 clones, roughly a quarter of them singletons. No antigen is known for these receptors. Sequenced: naive CD4+ T cells from blood. The source is a woman aged 25 to 39 with type 1 diabetes.

This chain uses TRBV4-1 with TRBJ2-1, with 8 positions matching TRBD1. V dropped 1 base and J dropped 2; count of bases not matched to a gene: 7. The CDR3 totals 17 residues. Germline CDR1 and CDR2: MGHRA and YSYEKL. CDR3 protein: CASSQGSGQATYNEQFF. In DNA, the CDR3 is TGCGCCAGCAGCCAAGGGTCGGGACAGGCGACCTACAATGAGCAGTTCTTC.

This clone turned up a few times. This sequence joins TRBV29-1 and TRBJ1-5; D not resolved. The CDR3 sequence is 13 residues long. The V gene's germline CDR1 is SQVTM and CDR2 ANQGSEA. Trimming cost V 6 bases and J 6 bases, with 15 bases left between them. The CDR3 here is CSVSLSETQPQHF. The CDR3 nucleotides are TGCAGCGTCTCTCTAAGTGAAACTCAGCCCCAGCATTTT. The full variable domain, in which reference TRBV29-1 and TRBJ1-5 provide the parts outside the CDR3, is SAVISQKPSRDICQRGTSLTIQCQVDSQVTMMFWYRQQPGQSLTLIATANQGSEATYESGFVIDKFPISRPNLTFSTLTVSNMSPEDSSIYLCSVSLSETQPQHFGDGTRLSIL.

The gene calls are TRBV5-6 and TRBJ2-2; 8 nucleotides agree with TRBD1. After removal of 1 base from V and 6 bases from J, the junction contained 2 bases not matched to a gene. Germline V gives CDR1 SGHDT, CDR2 YYEEEE. The CDR3 runs 14 residues. The CDR3 region has the DNA TGTGCCAGCAGCTTGATACAGGGGGCCGGGGAGCTGTTTTTT. This sequence encodes CASSLIQGAGELFF.

This rearrangement joins TRBV7-2 to TRBJ2-5, with TRBD2 matching 13 bases. The CDR3 extends over 16 amino acids. The junction had 8 bases not matched to a gene; V was cut back by 5 bases and J by 5 bases. Germline values: CDR1 SGHTA, CDR2 FQGNSA. CDR3 nucleotides: TGTGCCAGCAGCACCCGGACTAGCGGGAGATTGGAGACCCAGTACTTC. It is translated as CASSTRTSGRLETQYF.

This chain links TRBV7-3 with TRBJ1-1; tentatively, D is TRBD1 (5 bases). The V and J ends lost 6 bases and 2 bases respectively, with 10 bases between them. Germline V lookup: CDR1 SGHTA, CDR2 FQGTGA. The CDR3 contains 13 residues. DNA of the CDR3: TGTGCCAGCAGTCAGGGCCCTAACACTGAAGCTTTCTTT. Translating gives CASSQGPNTEAFF.

This clone was found a few times. The CDR3 coding sequence is TGTGCCAGCAGCCAACGGGACACGGCCTACGAGCAGTACTTC. Protein product: CASSQRDTAYEQYF. The chain uses TRBV4-2 and TRBJ2-7, with a tentative D call TRBD1 (6 bases). Trimming left V 2 bases short and J 2 bases short, with 10 bases between. CDR3 length: 14 amino acids. The germline gives CDR1 LGHNA, CDR2 YNFKEQ.

The genes are TRBV21-1 and TRBJ2-5; the table's D call TRBD2 went unverified against the DNA. TRBV21-1 has pseudogene status. The CDR3 extends over 17 amino acids. The CDR3 protein is CASSTRTSGPPLETQYF. For the CDR3, the DNA is TGTGCCAGCAGCACGCGGACTAGCGGGCCTCCGCTGGAGACCCAGTACTTC.

The chain employs TRBV2 and TRBJ1-5; D unresolved. The germline gives CDR1 SNHLY, CDR2 FYNNEI. The V gene lost 4 bases and the J gene lost 5 bases, with 6 bases spanning the gap. This CDR3 comprises 12 residues. This chain's CDR3 is CASSVNHQPQHF. The CDR3 DNA reads TGTGCCAGCAGTGTTAATCATCAGCCCCAGCATTTT.

This rearrangement joins TRBV7-9 to TRBJ1-1; D uncertain. Germline assignment: CDR1 SEHNR and CDR2 FQNEAQ (reference sequence). V lost 1 base to trimming and J lost 2 bases, with 8 bases between them. CDR3 size: 14 residues. This CDR3 reads CASSLDPVNTEAFF. CDR3 in DNA: TGTGCCAGCAGCTTAGATCCAGTTAACACTGAAGCTTTCTTT.

This clone appeared a few times. The V and J genes are TRBV30 and TRBJ2-1, with 10 nucleotides matching TRBD1. CDR1 GTSNPN and CDR2 SVGIG come from the germline V gene (reference sequence). V lost 1 base and J lost 7; bases outside the gene matches: 10. This CDR3 region has 16 residues. The DNA of the CDR3 is TGTGCCTGGAGTGAGGGTCCCCGGACAGGGGGGAATGAGCAGTTCTTC. It codes for CAWSEGPRTGGNEQFF.

This clone was found a few times. Additional DNA sequences in this sample encode the identical CDR3. The rearrangement uses TRBV2 and TRBJ1-5, with 7 bases lining up with TRBD1. V shed 6 bases and J 6 bases; nucleotides not matched to a gene: 5. The germline gives CDR1 SNHLY, CDR2 FYNNEI. The CDR3 runs to 13 residues. CDR3 sequence: CASSDRVGQPQHF. The CDR3 DNA reads as TGTGCCAGCAGCGACAGGGTGGGTCAGCCCCAGCATTTT.

This clone was found a few times. V and J are TRBV7-2 and TRBJ2-1; TRBD2 aligns across 11 bases. The CDR3 has 15 residues. From germline, CDR1 is SGHTA and CDR2 FQGNSA. The ends lost 7 bases at V and 4 bases at J; junction bases unmatched: 6. The CDR3 nucleotides read TGTGCCAGCACCCCGCTAGCGGGAGGTTACAATGAGCAGTTCTTC. It is translated as CASTPLAGGYNEQFF.

In its sample, this clone was seen a few times. CDR3 residues: CSVGDRGFIEQYF. DNA of the CDR3: TGCAGCGTTGGGGACAGGGGGTTCATAGAGCAGTACTTC. This chain connects TRBV29-1 to TRBJ2-7, with 11 bases that match TRBD1. Germline V gene lookup returns CDR1 SQVTM and CDR2 ANQGSEA. J was trimmed by 7 bases and V by 4 bases; bases with no gene match: 6. The CDR3 consists of 13 residues.

V usage is TRBV5-4 and J usage is TRBJ2-2, with a weak D call TRBD1 (5 bases). The V and J ends lost 6 bases and 4 bases respectively, with 10 bases between them. Germline CDR1 SGHNT, CDR2 YYREEE (reference sequence). The CDR3 spans 13 residues. CDR3 sequence: CASIPQGTGELFF. The DNA of the CDR3 is TGTGCCAGCATCCCCCAGGGCACCGGGGAGCTGTTTTTT.

The chain recombines TRBV7-9 with TRBJ2-7; no clear D gene. Per the germline V gene, CDR1 is SEHNR and CDR2 is FQNEAQ (reference sequence). CDR3 size: 12 residues. Trimming removed 2 bases from V and 6 bases from J, with 8 bases in between. CDR3 bases: TGTGCCAGCAGCTTAATGGCAGTCGAGCAGTACTTC. Protein product: CASSLMAVEQYF.

The gene calls are TRBV5-1 and TRBJ2-1; 12 nucleotides align to TRBD2. The length of the CDR3 is 14 residues. V was pared by 7 bases and J by 5 bases, with 4 bases of the junction left unmatched. CDR1 is SGHRS and CDR2 is YFSETQ in the germline V gene. The CDR3 DNA reads as TGCGCCAGCGCGACTAGCGGGAGCCACAATGAGCAGTTCTTC. This encodes CASATSGSHNEQFF.

This clone was seen a handful of times. This chain links TRBV11-3 with TRBJ2-5; a possible D gene is TRBD1 (5 bases). CDR1 is SGHNT and CDR2 is YENEEA in the germline V gene. V was clipped by 4 bases and J by 1 base, with 7 bases between them. The CDR3 is 13 amino acids. The CDR3 spells CASSYRSQETQYF. The CDR3 DNA reads as TGTGCCAGCAGCTACAGGTCCCAAGAGACCCAGTACTTC.

This clone was detected only once. The chain is built from TRBV19 and TRBJ2-7; 7 positions agree with TRBD2. The CDR3 consists of 13 residues. Per germline, CDR1 LNHDA and CDR2 SQIVND (reference sequence). Trimming at V came to 9 bases and at J to 5 bases, leaving 10 bases not matched to a gene. The CDR3 reads CARKSRGGNEQYF. The CDR3 bases are TGTGCCAGAAAGAGTCGGGGAGGGAACGAGCAGTACTTC.

The V call is TRBV5-1, the J call TRBJ1-1; no firm D call. From germline, CDR1 is SGHRS and CDR2 YFSETQ. V lost 4 bases to trimming and J lost 0 bases, with 10 bases between them. CDR3 length: 14 residues. The CDR3 coding sequence is TGCGCCAGCAGCCCCCTTAACATGAACACTGAAGCTTTCTTT. Translation gives CASSPLNMNTEAFF.

This chain uses TRBV11-3 with TRBJ2-1; tentative D call: TRBD2 (5 bases). The germline gives CDR1 SGHNT, CDR2 YENEEA. The CDR3 length is 14 residues. The germline V and J ends were trimmed by 0 bases and 4 bases, with 7 bases remaining between them. The CDR3 reads CASSLEGGYNEQFF. The CDR3 DNA reads TGTGCCAGCAGCTTAGAAGGCGGGTACAATGAGCAGTTCTTC.

In its sample, this clone was seen a few times. The chain couples TRBV7-2 to TRBJ2-1; TRBD2 aligns across 10 bases. This CDR3 is built from 16 residues. CDR1 is SGHTA, CDR2 FQGNSA, per germline. V lost 6 bases, J lost 3 bases, and 8 bases stayed unmatched. CDR3 sequence reads: CASSPLGTSDYNEQFF. CDR3 in DNA: TGTGCCAGCAGTCCGCTGGGGACTAGCGACTACAATGAGCAGTTCTTC.

This clone appeared a few times. The chain combines TRBV4-1 with TRBJ2-1; 11 positions match TRBD2. The V gene's germline CDR1 is MGHRA and CDR2 YSYEKL. This CDR3 comprises 18 residues. V lost 4 bases, J lost 4 bases, and 12 bases stayed unmatched. This CDR3 is CASSLSVTSGRPYNEQFF. CDR3 bases: TGCGCCAGCAGCCTAAGTGTCACTAGCGGGAGACCGTACAATGAGCAGTTCTTC.

This clone has more than one count but fewer than ten. CDR3 loop: CASSLHSGQVNIQYF. CDR3 bases: TGTGCCAGCAGTTTACACAGTGGCCAAGTAAACATTCAGTACTTC. The V gene is TRBV27, the J gene TRBJ2-4; D remains ambiguous. Germline V gene data show CDR1 as MNHEY and CDR2 as SMNVEV (reference sequence). There are 15 residues in the CDR3. Trimming left V 2 bases short and J 6 bases short, with 14 bases between.

The chain recombines TRBV4-1 with TRBJ2-1; TRBD2 aligns across 11 bases. Trimming cost V 6 bases and J 8 bases; bases outside gene matches: 9. The CDR3 consists of 15 residues. Germline loops: CDR1 MGHRA, CDR2 YSYEKL. The CDR3, as DNA: TGCGCCAGCAGGCACTCTAGCGGGAGGACCCATGAGCAGTTCTTC. Its protein is CASRHSSGRTHEQFF.

This clone was seen a few times. The chain has TRBV29-1 and TRBJ2-7; D possibly corresponds to TRBD1 (7 bases). The CDR3 covers 14 residues. V lost 7 bases and J 0 bases, leaving 16 bases between the germline ends. Per the germline V gene, CDR1 is SQVTM and CDR2 is ANQGSEA. This CDR3 is CSGRRDSTSYEQYF. The CDR3 DNA reads as TGCAGCGGAAGGAGGGACAGCACCTCCTACGAGCAGTACTTC.

This clone showed up just once. The chain combines TRBV5-1 with TRBJ2-3; TRBD2 might be the D (6 bases). There are 14 residues in the CDR3. Trimming stripped 4 bases from V and 6 bases from J, with 15 bases between. Looked up from germline, CDR1 is SGHRS and CDR2 is YFSETQ. In nucleotides, the CDR3 is TGCGCCAGCAGCGAAGGGAGGACACTGGATACGCAGTATTTT. The encoded protein is CASSEGRTLDTQYF.